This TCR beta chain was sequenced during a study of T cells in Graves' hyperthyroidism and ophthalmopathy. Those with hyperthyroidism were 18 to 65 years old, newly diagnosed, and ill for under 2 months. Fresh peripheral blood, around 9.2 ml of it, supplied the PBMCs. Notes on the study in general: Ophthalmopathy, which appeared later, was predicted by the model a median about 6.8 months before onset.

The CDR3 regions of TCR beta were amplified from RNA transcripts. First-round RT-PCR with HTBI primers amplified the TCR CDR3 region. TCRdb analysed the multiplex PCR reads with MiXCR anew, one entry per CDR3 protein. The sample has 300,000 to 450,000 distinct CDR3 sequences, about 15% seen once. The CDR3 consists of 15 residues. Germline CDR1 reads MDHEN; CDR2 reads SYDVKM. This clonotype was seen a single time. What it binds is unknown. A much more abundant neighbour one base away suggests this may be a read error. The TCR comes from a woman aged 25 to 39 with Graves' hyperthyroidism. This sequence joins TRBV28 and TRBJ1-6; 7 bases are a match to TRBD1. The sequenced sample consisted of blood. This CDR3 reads CASTLWGTDGSPLHF. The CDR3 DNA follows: TGTGCCAGCACTTTATGGGGGACAGACGGGTCACCCCTCCACTTT. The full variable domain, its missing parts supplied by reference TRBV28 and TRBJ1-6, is DVKVTQSSRYLVKRTGEKVFLECVQDMDHENMFWYRQDPGLGLRLIYFSYDVKMKEKGDIPEGYSVSREKKERFSLILESASTNQTSMYLCASTLWGTDGSPLHFGNGTRLTVT.